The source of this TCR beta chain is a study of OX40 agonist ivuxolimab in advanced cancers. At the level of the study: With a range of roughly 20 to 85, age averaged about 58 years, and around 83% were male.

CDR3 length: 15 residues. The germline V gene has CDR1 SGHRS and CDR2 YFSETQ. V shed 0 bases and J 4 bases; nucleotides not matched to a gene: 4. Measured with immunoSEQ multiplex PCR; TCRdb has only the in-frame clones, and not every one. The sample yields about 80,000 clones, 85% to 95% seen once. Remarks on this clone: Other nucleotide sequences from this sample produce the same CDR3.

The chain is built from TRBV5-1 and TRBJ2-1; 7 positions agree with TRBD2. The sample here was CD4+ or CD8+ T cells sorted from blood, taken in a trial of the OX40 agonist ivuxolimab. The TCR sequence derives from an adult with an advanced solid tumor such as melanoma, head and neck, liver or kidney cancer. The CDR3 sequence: CASSLEGGSYNEQFF. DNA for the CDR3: TGCGCCAGCAGCTTGGAGGGCGGGAGTTACAATGAGCAGTTCTTC.